Listed below are T cell receptor beta chains from one sample, sequenced in a study of cytomegalovirus exposure and HLA in healthy donors. Measured with immunoSEQ multiplex PCR; TCRdb has only the in-frame clones, and not every one. Of roughly 180,000 clones listed, about 77% were seen once; the top ten hold 1.3%. Sequenced input: PBMCs. The receptors stem from a man between 25 and 39 years old in good health and CMV-seronegative. Each CDR3 is given with its conserved first and last residue. Each record gives: CDR3 DNA, CDR3 protein, D gene, V gene, J gene, clone size. D genes are given only for firm matches. Size is stated for part of the rows, as once, few or many counts, or as a class when the clone is expanded.

TGCGCCAGCAGCGGCCCAAGCCAGGGGGTTTCTGGCTACACCTTC,CASSGPSQGVSGYTF,TRBD1,TRBV5-1,TRBJ1-2,NA
TGCGCCAGCAGCCAAGAATCGCGACTAGCGGAGTACGAGCAGTACTTC,CASSQESRLAEYEQYF,TRBD2,TRBV4-3,TRBJ2-7,NA
TGTGCCAGCAGCACCGGGACTAGCGGTAGCACAGATACGCAGTATTTT,CASSTGTSGSTDTQYF,TRBD2,TRBV7-9,TRBJ2-3,few
TGTGCCAGCAGTTTATCTGGGGGGGGATCTAACTATGGCTACACCTTC,CASSLSGGGSNYGYTF,NA,TRBV28,TRBJ1-2,NA
TGTGCCAGCAGCGGAGGGCCGGGCCACGATAATGAAAAACTGTTTTTT,CASSGGPGHDNEKLFF,NA,TRBV5-8,TRBJ1-4,once
TGCGCCAGCAGCTTGGACCTAGCGGGGGCTGGAGATACGCAGTATTTT,CASSLDLAGAGDTQYF,TRBD2,TRBV5-1,TRBJ2-3,few
TGTGCCAGCATCTCGGGGACAGGGTTTCGAGCTTTCTTT,CASISGTGFRAFF,TRBD1,TRBV6-1,TRBJ1-1,NA
TGCAGCGTTGATGGGTCAGGGGCCAACTCCTACGAGCAGTACTTC,CSVDGSGANSYEQYF,NA,TRBV29-1,TRBJ2-7,NA
TGTGCCAGTAGTGTATTAGCGGGAGAGGGGGGCTCCTACGAGCAGTACTTC,CASSVLAGEGGSYEQYF,TRBD2,TRBV19,TRBJ2-7,once
TGTGCCACGAGGACGAACACCGGGGAGCTGTTTTTT,CATRTNTGELFF,NA,TRBV15,TRBJ2-2,NA
TGCGCCAGCAGCCAACCCCCGAGGGATATGAACTACGAGCAGTACTTC,CASSQPPRDMNYEQYF,NA,TRBV4-3,TRBJ2-7,NA
TGCGCCAGCAGCATGGGAGAGGAGACCCAGTACTTC,CASSMGEETQYF,NA,TRBV5-1,TRBJ2-5,NA
TGTGCCAGCGTCGGGGAGCGGGGGTACAATGAGCAGTTCTTC,CASVGERGYNEQFF,TRBD2,TRBV6-1,TRBJ2-1,NA
TGTGCCAGCAGCAGCTACTCCGGGACAGTTGGAAACACCATATATTTT,CASSSYSGTVGNTIYF,TRBD1,TRBV7-9,TRBJ1-3,NA
TGCGCCAGCAGCCCCCAAGGAGCGGGAGGCTCCTACGAGCAGTACTTC,CASSPQGAGGSYEQYF,TRBD2,TRBV5-1,TRBJ2-7,NA
TGTGCCAGCATGGGACAGGGGATATACGAGCAGTACTTC,CASMGQGIYEQYF,TRBD1,TRBV6-5,TRBJ2-7,NA
TGTGCCAGCAGCTTAGGGACTTCGACTAGCGGGAGGGTGTACAATGAGCAGTTCTTC,CASSLGTSTSGRVYNEQFF,TRBD2,TRBV13,TRBJ2-1,NA
TGTGCCAGCAGCTTAGGCGGGCTAGCAATGGTTTACGAGCAGTACTTC,CASSLGGLAMVYEQYF,NA,TRBV13,TRBJ2-7,NA
TGTGCCAGCAGGACCGGGACAGGGGGCACAGATACGCAGTATTTT,CASRTGTGGTDTQYF,TRBD1,TRBV2,TRBJ2-3,NA
TGTGCCAGCAGTTTAAGCGGGGAAAAACTGTTTTTT,CASSLSGEKLFF,NA,TRBV28,TRBJ1-4,many
TGTGCCAGCAGCTATTTAGGGGTGAACACCGGGGAGCTGTTTTTT,CASSYLGVNTGELFF,NA,TRBV14,TRBJ2-2,NA
TGTGCCAGCGTTTGGGACAGGAGGAACACTGAAGCTTTCTTT,CASVWDRRNTEAFF,TRBD1,TRBV28,TRBJ1-1,NA
TGTGCCAGCACCCCCCTGATTACAAACCCCGACTACGAGCAGTACTTC,CASTPLITNPDYEQYF,NA,TRBV28,TRBJ2-7,NA
TGTGCCAGCTCACTAAACAGGGCCGGCACTGAAGCTTTCTTT,CASSLNRAGTEAFF,NA,TRBV18,TRBJ1-1,once